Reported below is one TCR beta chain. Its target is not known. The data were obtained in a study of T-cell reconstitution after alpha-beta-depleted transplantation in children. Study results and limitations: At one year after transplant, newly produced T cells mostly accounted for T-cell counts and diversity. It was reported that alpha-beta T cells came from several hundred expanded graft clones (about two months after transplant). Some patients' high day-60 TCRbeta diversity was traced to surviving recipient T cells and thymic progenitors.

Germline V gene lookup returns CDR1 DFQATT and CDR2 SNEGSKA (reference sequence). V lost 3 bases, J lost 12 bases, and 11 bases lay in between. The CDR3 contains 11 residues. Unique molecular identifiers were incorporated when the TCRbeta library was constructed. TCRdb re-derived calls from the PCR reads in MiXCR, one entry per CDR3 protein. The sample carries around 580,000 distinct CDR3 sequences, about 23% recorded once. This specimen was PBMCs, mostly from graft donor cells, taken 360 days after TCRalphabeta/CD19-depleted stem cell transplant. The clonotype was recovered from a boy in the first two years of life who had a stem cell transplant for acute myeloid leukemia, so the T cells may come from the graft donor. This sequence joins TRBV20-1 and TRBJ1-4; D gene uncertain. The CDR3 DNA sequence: TGCAGTGCTAGCAAGGGTCGGCAACTGTTTTTT. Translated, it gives CSASKGRQLFF.